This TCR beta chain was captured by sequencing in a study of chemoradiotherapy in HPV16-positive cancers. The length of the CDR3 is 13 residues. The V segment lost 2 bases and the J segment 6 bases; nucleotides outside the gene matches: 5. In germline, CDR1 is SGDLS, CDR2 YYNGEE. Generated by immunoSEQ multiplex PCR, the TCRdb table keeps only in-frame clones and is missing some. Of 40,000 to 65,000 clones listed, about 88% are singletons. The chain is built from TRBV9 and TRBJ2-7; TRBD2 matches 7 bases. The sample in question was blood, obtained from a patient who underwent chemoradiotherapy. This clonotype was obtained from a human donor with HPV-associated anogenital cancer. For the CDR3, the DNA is TGTGCCAGCAGCGTGGGAGGGGTCGGCGAGCAGTACTTC. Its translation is CASSVGGVGEQYF. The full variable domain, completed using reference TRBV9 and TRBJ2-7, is DSGVTQTPKHLITATGQRVTLRCSPRSGDLSVYWYQQSLDQGLQFLIQYYNGEERAKGNILERFSAQQFPDLHSELNLSSLELGDSALYFCASSVGGVGEQYFGPGTRLTVT.